The TCR beta chain under discussion was sequenced for a study of shared clonotypes between healthy human individuals. The CDR3 spans 14 residues. V shed 8 bases and J shed 5 bases, with 19 bases lying between them. Germline values: CDR1 MNHEY, CDR2 SVGAGI. Data came from immunoSEQ multiplex PCR; TCRdb stores just in-frame clones and leaves some out. The repertoire consists of millions of clones, with 93% occurring once and the leading ten covering 0.35% to 0.45%. V and J are TRBV6-5 and TRBJ2-7; D might be TRBD1 or TRBD2, each matching 5 bases. The TCR sequence derives from a man aged 18 to 29 in good health. Some clones in this sample may be carry-over from other donors' samples. The specimen was naive CD4+ T cells from PBMCs. Subset: CD45RA+ positively selected. CDR3 loop: CASLGAVNLHEQYF. The CDR3 coding sequence is TGTGCCAGCCTCGGGGCGGTTAATCTCCACGAGCAGTACTTC.